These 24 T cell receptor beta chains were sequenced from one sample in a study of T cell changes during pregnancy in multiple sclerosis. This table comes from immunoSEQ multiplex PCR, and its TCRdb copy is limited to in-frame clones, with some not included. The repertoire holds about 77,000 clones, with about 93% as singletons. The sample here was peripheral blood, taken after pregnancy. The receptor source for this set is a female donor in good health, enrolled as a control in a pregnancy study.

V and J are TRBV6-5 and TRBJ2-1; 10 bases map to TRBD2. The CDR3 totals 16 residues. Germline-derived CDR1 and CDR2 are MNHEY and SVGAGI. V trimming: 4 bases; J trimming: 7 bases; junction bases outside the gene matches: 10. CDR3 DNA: TGTGCCAGCAGTTCATCAAGCGGGGGGGTAGGGAATGAGCAGTTCTTC. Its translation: CASSSSSGGVGNEQFF.

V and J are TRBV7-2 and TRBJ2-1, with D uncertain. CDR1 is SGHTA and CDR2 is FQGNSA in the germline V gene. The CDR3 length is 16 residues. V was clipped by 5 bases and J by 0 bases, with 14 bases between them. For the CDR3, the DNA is TGTGCCAGCAGCCGAAGCCTAACCGGCTCCTACAATGAGCAGTTCTTC. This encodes CASSRSLTGSYNEQFF.

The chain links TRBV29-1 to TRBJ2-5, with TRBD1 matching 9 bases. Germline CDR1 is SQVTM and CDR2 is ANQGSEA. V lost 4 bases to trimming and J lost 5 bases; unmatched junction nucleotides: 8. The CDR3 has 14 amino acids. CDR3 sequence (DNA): TGCAGCGTTGTGGAGACAGGGGGGTTGGAGACCCAGTACTTC. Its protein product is CSVVETGGLETQYF.

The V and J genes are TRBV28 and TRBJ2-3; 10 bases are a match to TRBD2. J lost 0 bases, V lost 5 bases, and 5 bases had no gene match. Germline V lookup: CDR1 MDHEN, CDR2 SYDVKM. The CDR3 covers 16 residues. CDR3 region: CASSPTSGISTDTQYF. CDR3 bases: TGTGCCAGCAGTCCCACTAGCGGGATAAGCACAGATACGCAGTATTTT.

CDR3 protein: CASSPGTSGTYNEQFF. The CDR3 DNA reads TGCGCCAGCAGCCCCGGGACTAGCGGGACCTACAATGAGCAGTTCTTC. The chain combines TRBV5-1 with TRBJ2-1, with 13 nucleotides matching TRBD2. The CDR3 sequence is 16 residues long. Germline CDR1 is SGHRS and CDR2 is YFSETQ. The ends lost 4 bases at V and 2 bases at J; junction bases unmatched: 3.

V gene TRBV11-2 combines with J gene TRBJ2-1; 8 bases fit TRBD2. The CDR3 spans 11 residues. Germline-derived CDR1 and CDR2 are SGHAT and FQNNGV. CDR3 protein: CVARGGNEQFF. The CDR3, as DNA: TGTGTCGCCCGGGGGGGCAATGAGCAGTTCTTC.

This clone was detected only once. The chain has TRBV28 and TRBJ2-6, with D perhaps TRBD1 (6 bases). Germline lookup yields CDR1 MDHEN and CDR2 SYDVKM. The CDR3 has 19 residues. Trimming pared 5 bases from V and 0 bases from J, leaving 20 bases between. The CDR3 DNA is TGTGCCAGCAGTGCTGCTGGGGGCGGCCCCCCCTCTGGGGCCAACGTCCTGACTTTC. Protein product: CASSAAGGGPPSGANVLTF.

CDR3 nucleotide sequence: TGTGCCAGTAGTATTGGATACGAGGTCGGTCACTATGGCTACACCTTC. It encodes CASSIGYEVGHYGYTF. This chain uses TRBV19 with TRBJ1-2; no firm D call. Trimming pared 3 bases from V and 3 bases from J, leaving 17 bases between. CDR1 is LNHDA and CDR2 is SQIVND in the germline V gene (reference sequence). The CDR3 runs to 16 residues.

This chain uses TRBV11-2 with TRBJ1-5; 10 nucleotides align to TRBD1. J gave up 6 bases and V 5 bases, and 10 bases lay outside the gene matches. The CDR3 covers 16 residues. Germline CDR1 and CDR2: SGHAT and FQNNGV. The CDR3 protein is CASSTGTGVGGQPQHF. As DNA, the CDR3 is TGTGCCAGCAGCACCGGGACAGGGGTAGGCGGTCAGCCCCAGCATTTT. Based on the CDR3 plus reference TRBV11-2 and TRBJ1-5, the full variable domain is EAGVAQSPRYKIIEKRQSVAFWCNPISGHATLYWYQQILGQGPKLLIQFQNNGVVDDSQLPKDRFSAERLKGVDSTLKIQPAKLEDSAVYLCASSTGTGVGGQPQHFGDGTRLSIL.

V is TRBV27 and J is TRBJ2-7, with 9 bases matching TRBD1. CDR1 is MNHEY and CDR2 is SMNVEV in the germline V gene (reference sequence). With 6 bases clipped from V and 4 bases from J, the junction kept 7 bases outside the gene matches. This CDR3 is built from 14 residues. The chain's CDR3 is CASRGTGTGYEQYF. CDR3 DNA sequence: TGTGCCAGCAGGGGGACAGGGACGGGGTACGAGCAGTACTTC.

The CDR3 spells CASSKGLAEDETQYF. DNA of the CDR3: TGTGCCAGCAGTAAAGGACTAGCGGAGGATGAGACCCAGTACTTC. The genes are TRBV2 and TRBJ2-5, with TRBD2 matching 10 bases. The CDR3 contains 15 residues. After removal of 5 bases from V and 5 bases from J, the junction contained 8 bases not matched to a gene. The germline gives CDR1 SNHLY, CDR2 FYNNEI.

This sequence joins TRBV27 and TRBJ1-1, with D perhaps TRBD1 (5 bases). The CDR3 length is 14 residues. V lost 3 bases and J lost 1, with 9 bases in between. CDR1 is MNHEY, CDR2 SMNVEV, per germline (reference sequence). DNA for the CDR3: TGTGCCAGCAGTTTTTCCGGGGGGAACACTGAAGCTTTCTTT. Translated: CASSFSGGNTEAFF.

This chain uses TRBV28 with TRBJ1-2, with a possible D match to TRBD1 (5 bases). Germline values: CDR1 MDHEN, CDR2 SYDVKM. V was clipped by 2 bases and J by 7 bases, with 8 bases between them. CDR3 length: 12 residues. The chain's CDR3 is CASSLRGVGYTF. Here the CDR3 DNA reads TGTGCCAGCAGTTTACGGGGGGTTGGCTACACCTTC.

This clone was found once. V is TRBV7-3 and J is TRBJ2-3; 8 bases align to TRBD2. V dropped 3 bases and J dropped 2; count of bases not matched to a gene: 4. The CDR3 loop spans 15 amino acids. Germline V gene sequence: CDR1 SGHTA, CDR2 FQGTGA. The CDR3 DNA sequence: TGTGCCAGCAGCTTCCGGGGGGGAGACACAGATACGCAGTATTTT. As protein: CASSFRGGDTDTQYF. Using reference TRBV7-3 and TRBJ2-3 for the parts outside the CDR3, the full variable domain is GAGVSQTPSNKVTEKGKYVELRCDPISGHTALYWYRQSLGQGPEFLIYFQGTGAADDSGLPNDRFFAVRPEGSVSTLKIQRTERGDSAVYLCASSFRGGDTDTQYFGPGTRLTVL.

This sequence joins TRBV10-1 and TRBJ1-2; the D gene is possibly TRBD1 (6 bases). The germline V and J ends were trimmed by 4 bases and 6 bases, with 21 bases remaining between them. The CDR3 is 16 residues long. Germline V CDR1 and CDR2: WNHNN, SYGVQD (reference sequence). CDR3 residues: CASSGVDLGASNGYTF. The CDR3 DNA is TGCGCCAGCAGTGGGGTTGATTTGGGGGCATCCAATGGCTACACCTTC.

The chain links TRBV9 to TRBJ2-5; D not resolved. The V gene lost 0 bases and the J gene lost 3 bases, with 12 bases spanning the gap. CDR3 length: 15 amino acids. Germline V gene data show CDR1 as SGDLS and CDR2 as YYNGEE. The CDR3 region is CASSVGVKLEETQYF. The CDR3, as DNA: TGTGCCAGCAGCGTAGGAGTAAAGCTAGAAGAGACCCAGTACTTC.

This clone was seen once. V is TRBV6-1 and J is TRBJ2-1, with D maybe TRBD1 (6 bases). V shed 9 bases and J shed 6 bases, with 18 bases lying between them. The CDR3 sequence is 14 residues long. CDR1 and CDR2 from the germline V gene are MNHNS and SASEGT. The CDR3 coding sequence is TGTGCCAGTTCCTTCGGCCAAGGGGGCAATGAGCAGTTCTTC. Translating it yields CASSFGQGGNEQFF.

CDR3 protein: CASSNRLAGGSYEQYF. CDR3 DNA: TGTGCCAGCAGCAATAGACTAGCGGGGGGGAGCTACGAGCAGTACTTC. The V and J genes are TRBV21-1 and TRBJ2-7; TRBD2, the table's D call, lacks a check against the DNA. TRBV21-1 corresponds to a pseudogene. This CDR3 contains 16 residues.

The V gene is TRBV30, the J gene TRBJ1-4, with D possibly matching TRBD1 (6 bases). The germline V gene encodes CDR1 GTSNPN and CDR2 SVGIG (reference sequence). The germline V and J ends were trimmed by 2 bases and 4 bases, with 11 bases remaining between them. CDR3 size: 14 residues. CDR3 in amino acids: CAWSQTGLNEKLFF. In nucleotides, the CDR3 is TGTGCCTGGAGTCAGACAGGTCTTAATGAAAAACTGTTTTTT.

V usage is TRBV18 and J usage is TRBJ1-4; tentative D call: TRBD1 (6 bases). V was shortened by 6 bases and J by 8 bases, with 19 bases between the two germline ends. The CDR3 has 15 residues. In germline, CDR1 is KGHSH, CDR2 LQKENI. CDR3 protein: CASSPPGGAEEKLFF. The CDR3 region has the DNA TGTGCCAGCTCCCCCCCTGGGGGGGCGGAAGAAAAACTGTTTTTT.

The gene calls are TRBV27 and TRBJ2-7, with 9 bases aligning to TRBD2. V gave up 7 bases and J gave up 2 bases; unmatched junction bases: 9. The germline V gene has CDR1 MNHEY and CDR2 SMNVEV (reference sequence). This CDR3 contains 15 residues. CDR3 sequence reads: CASTSLASGAYEQYF. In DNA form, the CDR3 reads TGTGCCAGCACCTCACTGGCTAGCGGGGCCTACGAGCAGTACTTC.

The CDR3 loop is CATRDRDEQYF. The CDR3 DNA follows: TGTGCCACCCGGGACAGGGACGAGCAGTACTTC. This chain links TRBV10-3 with TRBJ2-7; 9 bases line up with TRBD1. After removal of 10 bases from V and 5 bases from J, the junction contained 3 bases not matched to a gene. Germline CDR1 ENHRY, CDR2 SYGVKD. CDR3 length equals 11 residues.

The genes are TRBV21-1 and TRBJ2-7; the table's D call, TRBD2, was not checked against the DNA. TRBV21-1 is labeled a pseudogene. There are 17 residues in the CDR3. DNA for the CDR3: TGTGCCAGCAGCATACTAAGCGGGAGGTTTCTCTCCTACGAGCAGTACTTC. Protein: CASSILSGRFLSYEQYF.

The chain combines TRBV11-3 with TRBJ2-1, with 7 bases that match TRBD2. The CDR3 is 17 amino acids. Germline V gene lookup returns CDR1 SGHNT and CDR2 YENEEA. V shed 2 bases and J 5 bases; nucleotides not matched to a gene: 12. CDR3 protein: CASSLHSSGMGDNEQFF. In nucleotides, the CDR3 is TGTGCCAGCAGCTTACACTCGAGCGGGATGGGCGACAATGAGCAGTTCTTC.